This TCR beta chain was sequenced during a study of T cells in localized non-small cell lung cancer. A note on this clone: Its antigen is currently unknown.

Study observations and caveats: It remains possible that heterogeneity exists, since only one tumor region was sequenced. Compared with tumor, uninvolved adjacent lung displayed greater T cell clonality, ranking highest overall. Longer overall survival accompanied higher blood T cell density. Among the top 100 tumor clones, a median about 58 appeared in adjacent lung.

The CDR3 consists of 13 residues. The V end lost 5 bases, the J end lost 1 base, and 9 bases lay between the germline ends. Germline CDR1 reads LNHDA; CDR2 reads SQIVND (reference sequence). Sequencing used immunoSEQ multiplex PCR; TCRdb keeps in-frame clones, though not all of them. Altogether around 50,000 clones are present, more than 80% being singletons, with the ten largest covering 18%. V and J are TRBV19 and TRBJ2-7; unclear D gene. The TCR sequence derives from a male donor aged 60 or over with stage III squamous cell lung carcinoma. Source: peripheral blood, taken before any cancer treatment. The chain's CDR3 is CASSPYASYEQYF. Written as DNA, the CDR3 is TGTGCCAGTAGTCCGTACGCATCCTACGAGCAGTACTTC.